This is a list of T cell receptor beta chains from one sample in a study of monozygotic twins with cystic fibrosis. Profiling relied on immunoSEQ multiplex PCR, and the TCRdb table lists in-frame clones only, not all of them. The table lists tens of thousands of clones, 66% of them singletons. Sequencing was performed on blood. These receptors were obtained from a girl between 10 and 17 years old with cystic fibrosis. Each CDR3 is given with its conserved first and last residue. The order of the fields is D gene, V gene, J gene, clone size, CDR3 protein, CDR3 DNA. D genes are given only for firm matches. Part of the rows lack a size; the others show once, few, many or a class for expanded clones.

NA,TRBV13,TRBJ1-1,NA,CASSPGMGDTEAFF,TGTGCCAGCAGCCCGGGGATGGGGGACACTGAAGCTTTCTTT
NA,TRBV2,TRBJ2-7,once,CASRTAMGAEQYF,TGTGCCAGCAGGACCGCGATGGGAGCCGAGCAGTACTTC
TRBD1,TRBV2,TRBJ1-4,NA,CASRVNRGEKLFF,TGTGCCAGCAGGGTGAACAGGGGTGAAAAACTGTTTTTT
NA,TRBV9,TRBJ2-3,NA,CASSVHVAADTQYF,TGTGCCAGCAGCGTTCACGTGGCCGCCGATACGCAGTATTTT
NA,TRBV7-2,TRBJ1-4,NA,CASSPLGATNEKLFF,TGTGCCAGCAGCCCCCTCGGGGCAACTAATGAAAAACTGTTTTTT
NA,TRBV10-3,TRBJ1-3,NA,CAISDQGGGPTGNTIYF,TGTGCCATCAGTGACCAAGGGGGGGGGCCGACTGGAAACACCATATATTTT
TRBD2,TRBV6-1,TRBJ2-5,NA,CASSADRTSGFETQYF,TGTGCCAGCAGTGCCGACCGGACTAGCGGGTTTGAGACCCAGTACTTC
NA,TRBV5-4,TRBJ2-1,NA,CASSLVGGRHNEQFF,TGTGCCAGCAGCTTGGTCGGGGGGCGTCACAATGAGCAGTTCTTC
TRBD2,TRBV15,TRBJ2-1,NA,CATSDGDYNYNEQFF,TGTGCCACCAGCGATGGGGACTACAACTACAATGAGCAGTTCTTC
TRBD2,TRBV9,TRBJ2-1,NA,CASSPTSGLRNEQFF,TGTGCCAGCAGCCCTACTAGCGGCCTTCGGAATGAGCAGTTCTTC
NA,TRBV6-5,TRBJ2-7,NA,CASSPWGPPYEQYF,TGTGCCAGCAGTCCCTGGGGACCACCCTACGAGCAGTACTTC
NA,TRBV28,TRBJ2-7,few,CASSSGTAVTYEQYF,TGTGCCAGCAGTTCCGGGACGGCCGTGACCTACGAGCAGTACTTC
NA,TRBV7-2,TRBJ1-1,NA,CASTGIMNTEAFF,TGTGCCAGCACCGGGATAATGAACACTGAAGCTTTCTTT
NA,TRBV4-3,TRBJ1-2,few,CASSQSSLSPYGYTF,TGCGCCAGCAGCCAGAGTTCATTGTCCCCCTATGGCTACACCTTC
NA,TRBV19,TRBJ2-5,once,CATSNFILTGPAGTQYF,TGTGCCACCTCGAATTTCATACTGACAGGTCCTGCGGGGACCCAGTACTTC
NA,TRBV7-2,TRBJ1-4,NA,CASSPSGTTNEKLFF,TGTGCCAGCAGCCCCTCGGGCACAACTAATGAAAAACTGTTTTTT
TRBD1,TRBV4-3,TRBJ2-3,NA,CASSQRTGGNTQYF,TGCGCCAGCAGCCAACGTACAGGGGGAAATACGCAGTATTTT
TRBD1,TRBV18,TRBJ1-4,NA,CASSRGTGEEKLFF,TGTGCCAGCTCGAGAGGGACAGGGGAAGAAAAACTGTTTTTT
TRBD2,TRBV19,TRBJ2-1,few,CASSPGTSGSSYNEQFF,TGTGCCAGTAGCCCGGGGACTAGCGGGAGCTCCTACAATGAGCAGTTCTTC
NA,TRBV11-3,TRBJ2-5,NA,CASSFTGKETQYF,TGTGCCAGCAGCTTCACCGGAAAAGAGACCCAGTACTTC
TRBD2,TRBV29-1,TRBJ2-1,NA,CSVGYTGRALDEQFF,TGCAGCGTTGGGTATACCGGGAGGGCCTTGGATGAGCAGTTCTTC
TRBD2,TRBV4-1,TRBJ2-5,NA,CASSQDGLAGGFETQYF,TGCGCCAGCAGCCAAGATGGGCTAGCGGGAGGTTTTGAGACCCAGTACTTC
NA,TRBV28,TRBJ1-1,NA,CASRGRTNTEAFF,TGTGCCAGCAGAGGGAGGACGAACACTGAAGCTTTCTTT
NA,TRBV2,TRBJ1-4,NA,CASTKFRGMGEKLFF,TGTGCCAGCACCAAATTCAGAGGGATGGGAGAAAAACTGTTTTTT
NA,TRBV28,TRBJ2-7,NA,CASSFSAYEQYF,TGTGCCAGCAGTTTTAGCGCCTACGAGCAGTACTTC
NA,TRBV30,TRBJ2-2,NA,CAWIPGVDTGELFF,TGTGCCTGGATCCCGGGAGTCGACACCGGGGAGCTGTTTTTT